The TCR beta chain under discussion was sequenced for a study of identical twins. TCRdb fed the 5' RACE reads into MiXCR, producing one record per CDR3 protein. The sample has approximately 210,000 distinct CDR3 sequences, over 8% seen once; the top ten hold roughly 5%. This CDR3 has 10 residues. Trimming took 4 bases from V and 8 from J, leaving 8 bases between them. Germline CDR1 and CDR2: SQVTM and ANQGSEA. The sequenced sample was memory (CD45RO+) T cells sorted from blood. The J gene is TRBJ1-2, the V gene TRBV29-1; a possible D gene is TRBD1 (6 bases). The TCR was taken from a woman in her late teens or twenties in good health. Here the CDR3 DNA reads TGCAGCGTTGGGGGGGGCGGCTACACCTTC. It encodes CSVGGGGYTF.